The present TCR beta chain was sequenced within a study of human T cells and chemical hapten exposure. There are 18 residues in the CDR3. Germline CDR1 SEHNR, CDR2 FQNEAQ (reference sequence). Trimming took 5 bases from V and 4 from J; bases not matched to a gene: 13. As to time point: pre-sensitization, week 0. Treatment indicated: therapeutic diphenylcyclopropenone sensitization with weekly scalp DPC. This clonotype appeared a few times. MiXCR, run by TCRdb on the RACE reads, gives a single entry per CDR3 protein. The sample consists of 300,000 to 450,000 distinct CDR3 sequences, around 5.5% of them appearing once.

Material: whole blood, obtained in connection with sensitization to the hapten diphenylcyclopropenone (DPC). The chain combines TRBV7-9 with TRBJ2-2, with 10 nucleotides matching TRBD1. The sequence was obtained from a woman aged 45-60 years with alopecia areata. Some clones in this sample may be carry-over from other donors' samples. CDR3 bases: TGTGCCAGCAGCCCCCCAGCCCCGGGGACAGGGGTCACCGGGGAGCTGTTTTTT. Amino acid sequence: CASSPPAPGTGVTGELFF. Using reference TRBV7-9 and TRBJ2-2 for the parts outside the CDR3, the full variable domain is DTGVSQNPRHKITKRGQNVTFRCDPISEHNRLYWYRQTLGQGPEFLTYFQNEAQLEKSRLLSDRFSAERPKGSFSTLEIQRTEQGDSAMYLCASSPPAPGTGVTGELFFGEGSRLTVL.